This T cell receptor (beta chain) originates from a study of T-cell reconstitution after alpha-beta-depleted transplantation in children. Preparation of the TCRbeta library involved a method that used unique molecular identifiers. TCRdb re-called the PCR reads with MiXCR, one entry per CDR3 protein. Among 610,000 or so distinct CDR3 sequences listed, 20% to 30% were seen once. The sequenced sample was PBMCs, obtained before TCRalphabeta/CD19-depleted stem cell transplant. This TCR was sampled from a boy under two years old with Wiskott-Aldrich syndrome, due to receive a stem cell transplant.

The CDR3 loop is CASSLFGRGGYGYTF. Here the CDR3 DNA reads TGTGCCAGCAGTTTATTCGGCAGGGGTGGATATGGCTACACCTTC. This sequence joins TRBV27 and TRBJ1-2; D may be TRBD1 (6 bases). Germline V gene data show CDR1 as MNHEY and CDR2 as SMNVEV (reference sequence). The ends were cut back, 1 base at V and 5 bases at J, with 14 bases in the middle. The CDR3 is 15 residues long.